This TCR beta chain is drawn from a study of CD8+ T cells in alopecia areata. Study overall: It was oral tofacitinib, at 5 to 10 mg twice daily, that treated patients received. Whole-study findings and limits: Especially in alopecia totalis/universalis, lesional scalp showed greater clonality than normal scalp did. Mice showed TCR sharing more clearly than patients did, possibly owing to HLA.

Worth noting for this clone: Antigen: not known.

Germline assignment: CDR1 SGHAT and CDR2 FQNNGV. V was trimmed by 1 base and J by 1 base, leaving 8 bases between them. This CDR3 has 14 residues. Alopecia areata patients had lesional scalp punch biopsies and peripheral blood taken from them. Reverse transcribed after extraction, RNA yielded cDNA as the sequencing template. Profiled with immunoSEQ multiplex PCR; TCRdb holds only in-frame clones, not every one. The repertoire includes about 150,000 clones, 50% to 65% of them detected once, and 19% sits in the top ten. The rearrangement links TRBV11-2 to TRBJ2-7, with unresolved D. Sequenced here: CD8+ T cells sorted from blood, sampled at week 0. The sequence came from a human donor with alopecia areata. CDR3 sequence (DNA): TGTGCCAGCAGCTTAGGAGCAGATTCCTACGAGCAGTACTTC. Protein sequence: CASSLGADSYEQYF.